This T cell receptor beta chain was identified in a study of CD8 T cells in Susac syndrome. Germline CDR1 is MNHEY and CDR2 is SMNVEV (reference sequence). V gave up 4 bases and J gave up 1 base; unmatched junction bases: 7. The CDR3 runs 17 residues. RNA amounts of about 0.45 to 1 ug underwent reverse transcription with random hexamers. Multiplex immunoSEQ PCR targeted 54 Vbeta and 13 Jbeta TCR beta segments. Via MiXCR, TCRdb re-called the immunoSEQ multiplex PCR reads, giving one row per CDR3 protein. The sample lists roughly 250,000 distinct CDR3 sequences, 90% to 97% seen once, with 0.095% to 0.12% in the top ten. TEMRA cells were FACS-enriched and CD8+ and CD4+ T cells negatively isolated.

Input material: CD4+ T cells from PBMCs. This sequence was found in a human donor with Susac syndrome. V usage is TRBV27 and J usage is TRBJ2-2; 9 nucleotides match TRBD2. CDR3 DNA sequence: TGTGCCAGCAGTTACGCCGGGACTAGCAAGAACACCGGGGAGCTGTTTTTT. This gives the protein CASSYAGTSKNTGELFF.